This T cell receptor beta chain was obtained from a study of T cell repertoires in cytomegalovirus infection. Study in general: Recently identified HLA-C-restricted CMV epitopes and well-studied HLA-B-restricted CMV epitopes were used by the study. CMV infection together with matching HLA type was indicated by public TCR beta signatures.

This clonotype was observed a handful of times. Its target is not known. A single record per CDR3 protein comes from TCRdb applying MiXCR to the reads. The sample records 900,000 to 950,000 distinct CDR3 sequences, 31% being singletons. Germline trimming cut 11 bases from V and 5 bases from J; bases unmatched to any gene: 6. CDR1 MNHEY and CDR2 SMNVEV come from the germline V gene (reference sequence). The CDR3 covers 12 residues. Study results and limitations: Carriers of CMV and the relevant HLA type were discriminated by public TCR beta frequency. The ex vivo response showed dominance by HLA-C-restricted CMV-specific TCR beta clonotypes.

The V and J genes are TRBV27 and TRBJ2-1, with 7 positions matching TRBD1. Here the sequenced sample was cultured CD8+ T cells from PBMCs, taken from culture after CMV antigen stimulation. The sequence came from a human donor in good health (CMV status not recorded). Some clones in this sample may be carry-over from other donors' samples. The chain's CDR3 is CASEGQNNEQFF. CDR3 DNA sequence: TGTGCCTCCGAGGGACAGAACAATGAGCAGTTCTTC.